Each of the 14 T cell receptor beta chains below was sequenced from the same sample in a study of blood T cells in healthy people across ages. Through a sample-barcoded 5' primer and a J-beta primer mix, a second PCR was run for roughly 7 to 12 cycles. Via MiXCR, TCRdb re-called the 5' RACE reads, giving one row per CDR3 protein. The sample gives approximately 820,000 distinct CDR3 sequences, around 43% of which show up once; approximately 20% is in the top ten. Source material: blood. The receptors derive from a man aged 60-69 years in good health.

The sample holds a few counts of this clonotype. The chain carries TRBV12-3 or TRBV12-4 and TRBJ2-4; 7 bases fit TRBD2. The CDR3 loop spans 13 amino acids. The ends lost 8 bases at V and 3 bases at J; junction bases unmatched: 4. The CDR3 DNA reads as TGTGCCAGCGTGGGGGAGGGCAAAAACATTCAGTACTTC. This translates into CASVGEGKNIQYF.

This clonotype was seen more than once but under ten times. The rearrangement uses TRBV5-1 and TRBJ2-1; 14 nucleotides align to TRBD2. The ends lost 4 bases at V and 5 bases at J; junction bases unmatched: 8. The CDR3 runs to 17 residues. Germline V gene lookup returns CDR1 SGHRS and CDR2 YFSETQ. CDR3 bases: TGCGCCAGCAGCGCCAGGACTAGCGGGGGGCCCCACAATGAGCAGTTCTTC. It is translated as CASSARTSGGPHNEQFF. Looking up the rest from reference TRBV5-1 and TRBJ2-1 gives the full variable domain: KAGVTQTPRYLIKTRGQQVTLSCSPISGHRSVSWYQQTPGQGLQFLFEYFSETQRNKGNFPGRFSGRQFSNSRSEMNVSTLELGDSALYLCASSARTSGGPHNEQFFGPGTRLTVL.

The chain has TRBV6-1 and TRBJ2-4; D is possibly TRBD2 (5 bases). TRBJ2-7 explains the end of the DNA better; the J call may be wrong. The CDR3 runs to 13 residues. In germline, CDR1 is MNHNS, CDR2 SASEGT. This chain's CDR3 is CASGSDGTYEQYF. The CDR3, as DNA: TGTGCCAGCGGGAGCGACGGAACCTACGAGCAGTACTTC.

The chain has TRBV30 and TRBJ1-4; 8 bases are a match to TRBD1. The CDR3 is 15 residues long. In germline, CDR1 is GTSNPN, CDR2 SVGIG (reference sequence). With 1 base clipped from V and 8 bases from J, the junction kept 9 bases outside the gene matches. DNA for the CDR3: TGTGCCTGGAGTGGCGGACAGGGAGTGGGAGAAAAACTGTTTTTT. Translating gives CAWSGGQGVGEKLFF.

The sample holds a few counts of this clonotype. V is TRBV15 and J is TRBJ2-5; D gene unclear. Gene TRBJ2-4 matches the end of the DNA better, so the J call may be wrong. Germline V gene data show CDR1 as LNHNV and CDR2 as YYDKDF (reference sequence). The CDR3 runs to 11 residues. CDR3 coding DNA: TGTGCCACCAGTAACTTAAACATTCAGTACTTC. Translation: CATSNLNIQYF.

This clonotype was seen a handful of times. J is TRBJ2-7 and V is TRBV14; maybe TRBD1 (6 bases). There are 16 residues in the CDR3. V lost 0 bases and J lost 5, with 17 bases in between. Germline-derived CDR1 and CDR2 are SGHDN and FVKESK. In DNA, the CDR3 is TGTGCCAGCAGCCAAGATCGAGGGGGACACTTTAACGAGCAGTACTTC. The encoded protein is CASSQDRGGHFNEQYF.

This clonotype came up many times. This sequence joins TRBV20-1 and TRBJ2-3; 7 positions match TRBD2. CDR1 is DFQATT and CDR2 is SNEGSKA in the germline V gene (reference sequence). Trimming at V came to 4 bases and at J to 1 base, leaving 8 bases not matched to a gene. The CDR3 runs to 15 residues. The CDR3 is CSAKRMGGGTDTQYF. Here the CDR3 DNA reads TGCAGTGCTAAAAGAATGGGGGGGGGCACAGATACGCAGTATTTT.

The chain recombines TRBV4-2 with TRBJ2-5; possible D gene TRBD2, 5 bases. The CDR3 length is 16 residues. CDR1 and CDR2 from the germline V gene are LGHNA and YNFKEQ. Trimming took 0 bases from V and 5 from J, leaving 16 bases between them. The CDR3 reads CASSQERTSSAETQYF. As DNA, the CDR3 is TGTGCCAGCAGCCAAGAGCGTACTAGTTCGGCGGAGACCCAGTACTTC.

This clonotype was counted a few times. V and J are TRBV20-1 and TRBJ1-1; the match to TRBD1 covers 8 bases. The V segment lost 5 bases and the J segment 5 bases; nucleotides outside the gene matches: 10. Germline V gives CDR1 DFQATT, CDR2 SNEGSKA (reference sequence). There are 14 residues in the CDR3. CDR3 nucleotide sequence: TGCAGTGCTGTAGACAGGGGAGAAAGGACTGAAGCTTTCTTT. Its translation: CSAVDRGERTEAFF.

In its sample, this clonotype was seen many times. The chain uses TRBV3-1 and TRBJ2-5; D is unclear. The V end lost 0 bases, the J end lost 9 bases, and 11 bases lay between the germline ends. Germline loops: CDR1 LGHDT, CDR2 YNNKEL (reference sequence). The CDR3 loop spans 13 amino acids. The CDR3 bases are TGTGCCAGCAGCCAAGATAAACTACCGGCCCAGTACTTC. The encoded protein is CASSQDKLPAQYF.

The chain carries TRBV20-1 and TRBJ2-1; TRBD1 matches at 8 bases. V lost 6 bases to trimming and J lost 1 base; unmatched junction nucleotides: 14. Germline CDR1 DFQATT, CDR2 SNEGSKA (reference sequence). This CDR3 is 17 amino acids long. This chain's CDR3 is CSAHYSHRGKSYNEQFF. In nucleotides, the CDR3 is TGCAGTGCCCATTATTCCCACAGGGGGAAATCCTACAATGAGCAGTTCTTC.

This clonotype has only a few counts. The CDR3 spells CATSRPPTGTGASTLHF. DNA for the CDR3: TGTGCCACCAGCAGACCTCCAACCGGGACAGGGGCCTCCACCCTCCACTTT. The chain carries TRBV15 and TRBJ1-6, with TRBD1 matching 10 bases. V trimming: 2 bases; J trimming: 14 bases; junction bases outside the gene matches: 15. The CDR3 runs to 17 residues. CDR1 and CDR2 from the germline V gene are LNHNV and YYDKDF (reference sequence).

The rearrangement uses TRBV19 and TRBJ2-1, with 9 positions matching TRBD2. The length of the CDR3 is 15 residues. The V gene end was trimmed by 3 bases and the J gene end by 7 bases; junction bases not matched to a gene: 7. Germline V gene sequence: CDR1 LNHDA, CDR2 SQIVND (reference sequence). The CDR3 sequence is CASSIFGGGANEQFF. In DNA, the CDR3 is TGTGCCAGTAGTATCTTCGGCGGGGGGGCGAATGAGCAGTTCTTC.

The genes are TRBV12-3 or TRBV12-4 and TRBJ1-2; D remains ambiguous. The CDR3 covers 12 residues. The V end lost 3 bases, the J end lost 7 bases, and 9 bases lay between the germline ends. CDR3 sequence (DNA): TGTGCCAGCAGTTTTTCGGGAAGTGGCTACACCTTC. Protein sequence: CASSFSGSGYTF.